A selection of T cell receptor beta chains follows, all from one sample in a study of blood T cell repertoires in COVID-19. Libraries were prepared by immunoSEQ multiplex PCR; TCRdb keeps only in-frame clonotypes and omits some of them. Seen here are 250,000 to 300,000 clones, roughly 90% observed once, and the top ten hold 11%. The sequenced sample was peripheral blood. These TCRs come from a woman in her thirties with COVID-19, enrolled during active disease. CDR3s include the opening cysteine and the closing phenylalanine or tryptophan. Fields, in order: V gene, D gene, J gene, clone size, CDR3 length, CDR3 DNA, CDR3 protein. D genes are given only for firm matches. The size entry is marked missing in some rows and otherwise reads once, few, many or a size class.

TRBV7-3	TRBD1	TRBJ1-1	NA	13	TGTGCCAGCAGCTTACAGGGGGTCACTGAAGCTTTCTTT	CASSLQGVTEAFF
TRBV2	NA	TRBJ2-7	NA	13	TGTGCCAGCAGTCCCAACCAGGGTTACGAGCAGTACTTC	CASSPNQGYEQYF
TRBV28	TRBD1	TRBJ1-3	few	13	TGTGCCAGCCAGAATGGACAGGGAGACACCATATATTTT	CASQNGQGDTIYF
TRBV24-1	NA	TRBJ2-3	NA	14	TGTGCCACCAGTGATCCCGGGGGCACAGATACGCAGTATTTT	CATSDPGGTDTQYF
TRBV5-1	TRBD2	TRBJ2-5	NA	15	TGCGCCAGCAGCCGCCTCCCGGGCGGGAGCCAGACCCAGTACTTC	CASSRLPGGSQTQYF
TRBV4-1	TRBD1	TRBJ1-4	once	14	TGCGCCAGCAGCCAAGGGACAGGGAATGAAAAACTGTTTTTT	CASSQGTGNEKLFF
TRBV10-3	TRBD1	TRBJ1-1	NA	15	TGTGCCATCAGTGAGTCCTCAGGGGGTCAGACTGAAGCTTTCTTT	CAISESSGGQTEAFF
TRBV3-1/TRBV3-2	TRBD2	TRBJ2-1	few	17	TGTGCCAGCAGCTCTACCTCGGGTAGCGGGAGAGTAGATGAGCAGTTCTTC	CASSSTSGSGRVDEQFF
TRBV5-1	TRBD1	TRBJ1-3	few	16	TGCGCCAGCAGCTTTGGGGCAGGGGGCGCTGGAAACACCATATATTTT	CASSFGAGGAGNTIYF
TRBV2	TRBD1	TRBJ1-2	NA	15	TGTGCCAGCAGTTGGGGGACAGGGGGTAGCTATGGCTACACCTTC	CASSWGTGGSYGYTF
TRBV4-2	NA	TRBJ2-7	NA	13	TGTGCCAGCAGCCAAGCATCCGGGGACGAGCAGTACTTC	CASSQASGDEQYF
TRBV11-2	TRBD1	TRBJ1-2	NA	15	TGTGCCAGCAGCTTGGGACAGTGGGGTAACTATGGCTACACCTTC	CASSLGQWGNYGYTF
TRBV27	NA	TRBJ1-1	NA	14	TGTGCCAGCAGTTGGACAGCTGGGAACACTGAAGCTTTCTTT	CASSWTAGNTEAFF
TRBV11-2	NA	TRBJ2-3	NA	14	TGTGCCAGCAGCCCGGACTACGGCACAGATACGCAGTATTTT	CASSPDYGTDTQYF
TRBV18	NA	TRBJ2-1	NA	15	TGTGCCAGCTCACCCACGGCCAGGGGGGTTGATGAGCAGTTCTTC	CASSPTARGVDEQFF
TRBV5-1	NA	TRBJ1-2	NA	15	TGCGCCAGCAGCCCGTTGGACAGAACTAACTATGGCTACACCTTC	CASSPLDRTNYGYTF
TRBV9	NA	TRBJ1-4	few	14	TGTGCCAGCAGCGTGTATGCAACTAATGAAAAACTGTTTTTT	CASSVYATNEKLFF
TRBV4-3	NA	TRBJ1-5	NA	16	TGCGCCAGCAGCCAAGATGGTGGGGGGAAGGATCAGCCCCAGCATTTT	CASSQDGGGKDQPQHF
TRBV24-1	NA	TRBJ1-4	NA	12	TGTGCCACCAGGGGTGGGAGTGAAAAACTGTTTTTT	CATRGGSEKLFF
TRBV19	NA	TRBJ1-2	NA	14	TGTGCCAGTAGTTCAGGGGCCTCGAACTATGGCTACACCTTC	CASSSGASNYGYTF
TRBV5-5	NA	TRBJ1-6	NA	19	TGTGCCAGCAGCTTGGAAGGCCTACGTCGGGGAAGTTATAATTCACCCCTCCACTTT	CASSLEGLRRGSYNSPLHF
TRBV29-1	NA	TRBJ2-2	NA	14	TGCAGCGTTGGAAGGGGTGTGGACACCGGGGAGCTGTTTTTT	CSVGRGVDTGELFF
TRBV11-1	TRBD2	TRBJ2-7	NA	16	TGTGCCAGCAGCTTAGCAGCCCAGCGGGGCTCCTACGAGCAGTACTTC	CASSLAAQRGSYEQYF
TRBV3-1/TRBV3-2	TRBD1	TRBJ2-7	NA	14	TGTGCCAGCAGCCTCCGACAGGGGGGCGGCGAGCAGTACTTC	CASSLRQGGGEQYF
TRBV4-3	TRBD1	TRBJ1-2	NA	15	TGCGCCAGCAGCCAACCTGGACAGGGGGCGCTGGGCTACACCTTC	CASSQPGQGALGYTF
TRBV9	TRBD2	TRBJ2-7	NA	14	TGTGCCAGCAGCGTAGGAGTGGGAGGGTACGAGCAGTACTTC	CASSVGVGGYEQYF
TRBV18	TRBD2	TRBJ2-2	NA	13	TGTGCCAGCTCTCTCCGCGGGAGTAGGGAGCTGTTTTTT	CASSLRGSRELFF
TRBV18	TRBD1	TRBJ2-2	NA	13	TGTGCCAGCTCACCGACAGGGGCCGGGGAGCTGTTTTTT	CASSPTGAGELFF
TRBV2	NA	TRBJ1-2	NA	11	TGTGCCAGCACGACTCTCTATGGCTACACCTTC	CASTTLYGYTF
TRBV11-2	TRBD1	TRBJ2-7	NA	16	TGTGCCAGCAGCACGAGGGACAGGGGGCTTGATTACGAGCAGTACTTC	CASSTRDRGLDYEQYF
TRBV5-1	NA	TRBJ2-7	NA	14	TGCGCCAGCAGCTTGGAGCGATTGAACTACGAGCAGTACTTC	CASSLERLNYEQYF
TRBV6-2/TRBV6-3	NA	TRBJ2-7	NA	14	TGTGCCAGCAGTGACGGGGGACAGAGATACGAGCAGTACTTC	CASSDGGQRYEQYF
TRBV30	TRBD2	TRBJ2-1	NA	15	TGTGCCTGGACTAGCGGGAGGTGGCCCTACAATGAGCAGTTCTTC	CAWTSGRWPYNEQFF
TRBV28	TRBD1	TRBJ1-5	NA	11	TGTGCCAGTTCAGGGGGTCAGCCCCAGCATTTT	CASSGGQPQHF
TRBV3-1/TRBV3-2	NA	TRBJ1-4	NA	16	TGTGCCAGCAGCCAAGATATCGGGGGTGGTAATGAAAAACTGTTTTTT	CASSQDIGGGNEKLFF
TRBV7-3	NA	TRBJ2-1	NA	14	TGTGCCAGCAGCTTAACACACAGGTCTAATGAGCAGTTCTTC	CASSLTHRSNEQFF
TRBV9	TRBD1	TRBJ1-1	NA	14	TGTGCCAGCAGCGTAGATCGGACAGGGGTTGAAGCTTTCTTT	CASSVDRTGVEAFF
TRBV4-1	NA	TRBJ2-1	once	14	TGCGCCAGCAGCCAAGCTGCTGGAGTCCATGAGCAGTTCTTC	CASSQAAGVHEQFF
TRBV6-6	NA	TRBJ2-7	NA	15	TGTGCCAGCAGTTACTTCGACAGGTCTGACCACGAGCAGTACTTC	CASSYFDRSDHEQYF
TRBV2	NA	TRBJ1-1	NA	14	TGTGCCAGCAGTGAAGCGGCGGGGGACACTGAAGCTTTCTTT	CASSEAAGDTEAFF
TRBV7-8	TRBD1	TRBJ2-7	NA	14	TGTGCCAGCAGCCGAAGGGACAGCGTCTACGAGCAGTACTTC	CASSRRDSVYEQYF
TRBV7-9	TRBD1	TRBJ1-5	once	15	TGTGCCAGCAGCTTAGCCCGGGACAGCGGGCAGCCCCAGCATTTT	CASSLARDSGQPQHF
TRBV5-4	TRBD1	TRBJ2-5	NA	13	TGTGCCAGCAGGAGACAGGGTCAAGAGACCCAGTACTTC	CASRRQGQETQYF
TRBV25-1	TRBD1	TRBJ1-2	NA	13	TGTGCCAGCGGGGGGACAGGGAACTATGGCTACACCTTC	CASGGTGNYGYTF
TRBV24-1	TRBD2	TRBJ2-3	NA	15	TGTGCCGCTGGGACTAGCGGGGGAAGCACAGATACGCAGTATTTT	CAAGTSGGSTDTQYF
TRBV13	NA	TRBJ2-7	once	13	TGTGCCAGCAGCTTAGGCAGGGCTTACGAGCAGTACTTC	CASSLGRAYEQYF
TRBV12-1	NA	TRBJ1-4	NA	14	TGTGCCAGCAGCCTCGGGACAGGGCACGAAAAACTGTTTTTT	CASSLGTGHEKLFF
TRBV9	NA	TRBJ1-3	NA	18	TGTGCCAGCAGCGCCCTGGGGACACAACTCGACTCTGGAAACACCATATATTTT	CASSALGTQLDSGNTIYF
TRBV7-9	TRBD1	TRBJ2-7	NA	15	TGTGCCAGCAGCTTAGCCGGGACAGGGACCTACGAGCAGTACTTC	CASSLAGTGTYEQYF
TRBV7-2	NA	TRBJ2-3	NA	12	TGTGCCAGCAGCCAGACTGGAGATACGCAGTATTTT	CASSQTGDTQYF
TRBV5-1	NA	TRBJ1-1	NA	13	TGCGCCAGCAGTTCCGCAGTTAACACTGAAGCTTTCTTT	CASSSAVNTEAFF